This TCR beta chain was recovered during a study of blood T cell repertoires in COVID-19 (dated by TCRdb to 2018 to 2020). At the level of the whole study: Collaborator samples came from the United States, Italy and Spain and covered acute and convalescent phases of COVID-19. The samples were drawn from the first 160 participants of the ongoing ImmuneRACE study and from 950 to 1,500 subjects provided by 6 global collaborators. The prospective study material was composed of cDNA or gDNA derived from T cells, B-cell-depleted T cells, or PBMCs. Subjects who had been exposed to COVID-19, were actively infected with it, or had recovered from it provided the deeply sampled blood TCRbeta repertoires that made up the dataset. HLA class I and class II types, where available, came from metadata supplied by the sample provider rather than from assay-based typing. Nearly every sample came with metadata listing a de-identified subject ID, COVID-19 status, age in years and sex. The repertoires were made available in a free public database intended to serve as a resource for research on the immune response to SARS-CoV-2. General conclusions and limits of the study: The amount of clinical and demographic metadata varied by source and participant and was provided uncurated.

V is reduced by 4 bases and J by 1 base, leaving a spacing of 6 bases between them. For CDR1 and CDR2, the germline V gene lists SQVTM and ANQGSEA. From the cysteine through the phenylalanine, the CDR3 covers 12 amino acids. Only the CDR3 DNA is retained, 36 bases long and in frame from the first base. Collaborating institutions collected whole blood in K2EDTA tubes following their own protocols. For TCRbeta analysis, collaborators shipped samples in one of three forms: frozen whole blood, isolated PBMCs, or DNA extracted from either of those sample types. This clone was recorded once. There is no known antigen for this receptor. No much larger clone is present one base from it, and per-base qualities are unavailable. TCRbeta CDR3 regions were amplified from genomic DNA using the immunoSEQ Assay, a bias-controlled multiplex PCR. The study's own analysis went as follows. The number of nucleated cells in each sample was estimated by amplification of reference gene primers within the assay. Sequence reads were collapsed and filtered to measure the absolute abundance of every unique TCRbeta CDR3 rearrangement. For each sample, productive Simpson clonality was calculated as the square root of Simpson's diversity index over productive rearrangements. TCRdb limited this immuneACCESS table to in-frame rearrangements with V and J called. A share of clones is missing; checked studies link under half to unresolved V genes, and the rest is unexplained. V, J and clone size reflect that table, while D and trimming were determined from the DNA. The sample yields roughly 100,000 clones; 88% were counted once. About 5% of the sample is taken by the ten largest.

The receptor was derived from an elderly woman with active COVID-19. In this chain, TRBV29-1 is recombined with TRBJ2-3, and the D gene may be TRBD2, 6 bases matching. The source material was peripheral blood. The DNA is as follows: TGCAGCGTTGTAGCGGGCACAGATACGCAGTATTTT. Translated, it reads CSVVAGTDTQYF.